Each of the 24 T cell receptor beta chains below was sequenced from the same sample in a study of spatial heterogeneity in lung cancer. TCRdb itself ran the 5' RACE reads through MiXCR, one entry per CDR3 protein. The sample consists of about 47,000 distinct CDR3 sequences, about an eighth of them appearing once. As for time point: blood at routine non-recurrence follow-up after resection. The sequences come from PBMCs, collected at follow-up. These receptors were taken from a male donor with early-stage non-small cell lung cancer.

This clonotype was counted at least ten times. The rearrangement links TRBV30 to TRBJ2-7; 9 bases fit TRBD2. CDR3 length equals 15 residues. Germline V lookup: CDR1 GTSNPN, CDR2 SVGIG (reference sequence). The trim removed 3 bases at V and 0 bases at J, leaving 6 bases unmatched. The CDR3 DNA is TGTGCCTGGAGCCGCGGGGGGGCCAGCTCCTACGAGCAGTACTTC. Protein sequence: CAWSRGGASSYEQYF.

This sequence joins TRBV12-3 or TRBV12-4 and TRBJ1-5, with D tentatively TRBD1 (6 bases). The CDR3 consists of 13 residues. The V gene lost 6 bases and the J gene lost 6 bases, with 12 bases spanning the gap. The CDR3 sequence is CASRTGLSQPQHF. In nucleotides, the CDR3 is TGTGCCAGCAGGACAGGATTGTCTCAGCCCCAGCATTTT.

This clonotype was detected ten times or more. The genes are TRBV12-3 or TRBV12-4 and TRBJ2-7; D gene unclear. With 2 bases removed from V and 6 bases from J, the gap between germline ends came to 8 bases. CDR3 length: 12 amino acids. The CDR3: CASSLSSREQYF. The CDR3 nucleotides are TGTGCCAGCAGTTTATCCAGCCGCGAGCAGTACTTC.

This clonotype has only a few counts. The chain links TRBV6-5 to TRBJ1-5, with D tentatively TRBD1 (5 bases). The CDR3 totals 15 residues. Deletions cut 6 bases from V and 7 bases from J, with 19 bases between. CDR1 is MNHEY and CDR2 is SVGAGI in the germline V gene. As DNA, the CDR3 is TGTGCCAGCAGCCGCTCGGTACGGGCAGGGCAGCCCCAGCATTTT. Protein product: CASSRSVRAGQPQHF.

This clonotype was observed a handful of times. Here the CDR3 reads CASRTSGPYEQYF. The CDR3 coding sequence is TGTGCCAGCAGGACTAGCGGCCCCTACGAGCAGTACTTC. This rearrangement joins TRBV6-2 or TRBV6-3 to TRBJ2-7; 9 bases line up with TRBD2. Germline loops: CDR1 MNHEY, CDR2 SVGEGT. V gave up 6 bases and J gave up 2 bases; unmatched junction bases: 2. The CDR3 has 13 amino acids.

This clonotype was recorded at least ten times. For the CDR3, the DNA is TGTGCCAGCAGCTTAGTGAACGGGGGCAATTCACCCCTCCACTTT. Translation: CASSLVNGGNSPLHF. The chain recombines TRBV7-2 with TRBJ1-6; weak D call: TRBD1 (6 bases). The CDR3 runs to 15 residues. The germline V and J ends were trimmed by 1 base and 7 bases, with 11 bases remaining between them. Looked up from germline, CDR1 is SGHTA and CDR2 is FQGNSA.

This clonotype was seen at least ten times. The chain joins TRBV20-1 to TRBJ1-5; D remains unclear. The V gene lost 0 bases and the J gene lost 4 bases, with 7 bases spanning the gap. CDR3 size: 13 residues. Per the germline V gene, CDR1 is DFQATT and CDR2 is SNEGSKA (reference sequence). This CDR3 reads CSARDAPNQPQHF. In DNA, the CDR3 is TGCAGTGCTAGAGACGCCCCTAATCAGCCCCAGCATTTT.

The chain is built from TRBV5-1 and TRBJ1-5; D is unresolved. The CDR3 covers 14 residues. The V end was cut by 1 base, the J end by 4 bases, with 9 bases between. Germline lookup yields CDR1 SGHRS and CDR2 YFSETQ. The CDR3 loop is CASSLSAGNQPQHF. The CDR3 nucleotides are TGCGCCAGCAGCTTGTCGGCGGGGAATCAGCCCCAGCATTTT.

This clonotype was detected ten times or more. J is TRBJ1-2 and V is TRBV28; D is possibly TRBD1 (5 bases). Germline assignment: CDR1 MDHEN and CDR2 SYDVKM. There are 13 residues in the CDR3. Trimming removed 5 bases from V and 4 bases from J, with 11 bases in between. The CDR3 is CASSDSLIYGYTF. DNA for the CDR3: TGTGCCAGCAGTGACAGTCTGATCTATGGCTACACCTTC.

This clonotype has more than one count but fewer than ten. The chain is built from TRBV5-1 and TRBJ2-2, with D maybe TRBD1 (5 bases). Germline values: CDR1 SGHRS, CDR2 YFSETQ. V was trimmed by 4 bases and J by 1 base, leaving 14 bases between them. The CDR3 covers 16 residues. CDR3 protein: CASSVTDSKNTGELFF. Here the CDR3 DNA reads TGCGCCAGCAGCGTGACTGACAGTAAGAACACCGGGGAGCTGTTTTTT.

This clonotype has only a few counts. The V gene is TRBV9, the J gene TRBJ2-5; D is tentatively TRBD1 or TRBD2 (6 bases each). From germline, CDR1 is SGDLS and CDR2 YYNGEE. CDR3 size: 16 residues. Trimming took off 1 base at V and 2 bases at J, with 15 bases between the two ends. The CDR3 nucleotides read TGTGCCAGCAGCGTAACGGGGGCTAGACATCAAGAGACCCAGTACTTC. Protein product: CASSVTGARHQETQYF.

This clonotype was picked up a small number of times. The chain recombines TRBV3-1 with TRBJ2-3; 8 bases fit TRBD1. Germline CDR1 is LGHDT and CDR2 is YNNKEL (reference sequence). This CDR3 spans 17 amino acids. The V and J ends lost 1 base and 7 bases, in that order; junction bases with no gene match: 13. Written as DNA, the CDR3 is TGTGCCAGCAGCCAAGTTCTGGGGCAGGGGGCTTTAAATACGCAGTATTTT. Encoded protein: CASSQVLGQGALNTQYF.

This clonotype was counted many times. This chain links TRBV9 with TRBJ2-1; TRBD2 matches at 9 bases. Trimming cost V 0 bases and J 8 bases; bases outside gene matches: 9. Germline V gene data show CDR1 as SGDLS and CDR2 as YYNGEE. The CDR3 has 16 residues. The CDR3 nucleotides are TGTGCCAGCAGCGTAGCAATAGGGCGGGAGGGCCATGAGCAGTTCTTC. It yields the protein CASSVAIGREGHEQFF.

This clonotype was counted between two and nine times. V gene TRBV20-1 combines with J gene TRBJ2-4, with a possible D match to TRBD2 (5 bases). The ends were cut back, 6 bases at V and 9 bases at J, with 18 bases in the middle. The germline gives CDR1 DFQATT, CDR2 SNEGSKA (reference sequence). The CDR3 has 13 amino acids. The CDR3 DNA is TGCAGTGCAGCTACCACTAGGCGGGCCATTCAGTACTTC. Its protein product is CSAATTRRAIQYF.

This clonotype has only a few counts. The CDR3 bases are TGTGCCAGCAGCGGGGGACAGGGTGGCACTGAAGCTTTCTTT. Translation: CASSGGQGGTEAFF. V usage is TRBV7-2 and J usage is TRBJ1-1; 9 bases line up with TRBD1. CDR1 is SGHTA and CDR2 is FQGNSA in the germline V gene. Trimming removed 5 bases from V and 4 bases from J; junction bases left unmatched: 5. The CDR3 is made up of 14 amino acids. Full variable domain (missing parts from reference TRBV7-2 and TRBJ1-1): GAGVSQSPSNKVTEKGKDVELRCDPISGHTALYWYRQSLGQGLEFLIYFQGNSAPDKSGLPSDRFSAERTGGSVSTLTIQRTQQEDSAVYLCASSGGQGGTEAFFGQGTRLTVV.

The chain links TRBV9 to TRBJ1-5, with TRBD1 identical over 7 bases. Germline lookup yields CDR1 SGDLS and CDR2 YYNGEE. The CDR3 contains 13 residues. The J segment lost 7 bases and the V segment lost 4 bases, leaving 5 bases of the junction unmatched. The CDR3 nucleotides read TGTGCCAGCAGCACGGCAGGGGGACAGCCCCAGCATTTT. Residues: CASSTAGGQPQHF.

This clonotype came up many times. V and J are TRBV18 and TRBJ1-1, with TRBD1 matching over 7 bases. V dropped 0 bases and J dropped 2; count of bases not matched to a gene: 9. This CDR3 is 17 amino acids long. CDR1 is KGHSH and CDR2 is LQKENI in the germline V gene. The CDR3 DNA sequence: TGTGCCAGCTCACCACCCAGAGGGTCAGGGGGTAACACTGAAGCTTTCTTT. This gives the protein CASSPPRGSGGNTEAFF.

This clonotype was seen ten or more times. The V gene is TRBV7-6, the J gene TRBJ2-3; no clear D gene. CDR1 SGHVS and CDR2 FNYEAQ come from the germline V gene. This CDR3 has 15 amino acids. The ends were cut back, 1 base at V and 0 bases at J, with 8 bases in the middle. The CDR3 loop reads CASSLGGTSTDTQYF. CDR3 in DNA: TGTGCCAGCAGCTTAGGTGGAACTAGCACAGATACGCAGTATTTT.

The rearrangement links TRBV6-2 or TRBV6-3 to TRBJ1-5, with D hard to call. CDR1 and CDR2 from the germline V gene are MNHEY and SVGEGT. Trimming took 4 bases from V and 11 from J, leaving 12 bases between them. CDR3 length equals 12 residues. CDR3 DNA: TGTGCCAGCAGTTCCGGGGATTTGGCCCAGCATTTT. Translated, it gives CASSSGDLAQHF.

This clonotype came up many times. The chain uses TRBV7-2 and TRBJ2-5; weak D call: TRBD1 (6 bases). The V gene lost 5 bases and the J gene lost 2 bases, with 12 bases spanning the gap. This CDR3 contains 14 residues. The germline V gene has CDR1 SGHTA and CDR2 FQGNSA. Written as DNA, the CDR3 is TGTGCCAGCAGCCCTGGGACACTACAAGAGACCCAGTACTTC. Its protein is CASSPGTLQETQYF. Drawing the rest from reference TRBV7-2 and TRBJ2-5, the complete variable domain is GAGVSQSPSNKVTEKGKDVELRCDPISGHTALYWYRQSLGQGLEFLIYFQGNSAPDKSGLPSDRFSAERTGGSVSTLTIQRTQQEDSAVYLCASSPGTLQETQYFGPGTRLLVL.

In its sample, this clonotype was seen many times. The V gene is TRBV27, the J gene TRBJ1-1; 11 nucleotides match TRBD1. With 3 bases clipped from V and 9 bases from J, the junction kept 3 bases outside the gene matches. The CDR3 has 13 amino acids. Per the germline V gene, CDR1 is MNHEY and CDR2 is SMNVEV (reference sequence). Written as DNA, the CDR3 is TGTGCCAGCAGTTTTGAGGACAGGGGGCAAGCTTTCTTT. Translated: CASSFEDRGQAFF.

This clonotype occurred many times. The chain recombines TRBV19 with TRBJ2-5; tentatively, D is TRBD2 (5 bases). The CDR3 runs to 14 residues. The V gene lost 6 bases and the J gene lost 5 bases, with 16 bases spanning the gap. Germline loops: CDR1 LNHDA, CDR2 SQIVND (reference sequence). The CDR3 sequence: CASREAQYRETQYF. The CDR3 DNA reads as TGTGCCAGTAGGGAGGCCCAATATCGGGAGACCCAGTACTTC.

This clonotype occurred many times. The chain recombines TRBV19 with TRBJ1-1, with 7 positions matching TRBD1. Germline trimming cut 5 bases from V and 7 bases from J; bases unmatched to any gene: 10. Germline V CDR1 and CDR2: LNHDA, SQIVND (reference sequence). CDR3 length equals 14 residues. The CDR3 nucleotides read TGTGCCAGTAGTCAGGGGGTCCGCTTCGGTGAAGCTTTCTTT. Its protein is CASSQGVRFGEAFF.

Concerning this clonotype itself: The junction departs from the called germline gene at one end, perhaps through a read error. Here the CDR3 DNA reads TGTGCCAGCAGCCCGGGGACACTCAAAAACTTTCAGTACTTC. It translates to CASSPGTLKNFQYF. The rearrangement uses TRBV5-4 and TRBJ2-4; D is perhaps TRBD1 (6 bases). The CDR3 totals 14 residues. Germline loops: CDR1 SGHNT, CDR2 YYREEE (reference sequence). Using reference TRBV5-4 and TRBJ2-4 for the parts outside the CDR3, the full variable domain is ETGVTQSPTHLIKTRGQQVTLRCSSQSGHNTVSWYQQALGQGPQFIFQYYREEENGRGNFPPRFSGLQFPNYSSELNVNALELDDSALYLCASSPGTLKNFQYFGAGTRLSVL.